This TCR beta chain was sequenced for a study of blood T cell repertoires in COVID-19. At the level of the study: There were acute and convalescent COVID-19 samples, and they came from the United States, Italy and Spain. Sources were T cells, B-cell-depleted T cells, or PBMCs; the material itself was cDNA or gDNA.

The CDR3 is 16 amino acids. Germline V gives CDR1 LNHNV, CDR2 YYDKDF (reference sequence). Trimming pared 1 base from V and 0 bases from J, leaving 11 bases between. In the study's own analysis: It was from reference gene primer amplification that nucleated cell counts were estimated. Clones were sequenced by immunoSEQ multiplex PCR, and TCRdb holds only the in-frame ones, with some missing. V, J and clone size derive from that table, while D and trimming were established from the DNA sequence. The sample has 150,000 to 200,000 clones, 70% to 90% seen once. This chain uses TRBV15 with TRBJ2-3, with D maybe TRBD1 (6 bases). Source material: peripheral blood. The source is a man between 35 and 55 years old with acute or convalescent COVID-19. DNA for the CDR3: TGTGCCACCAGCAGAGGGCTACAGGGTAGCACAGATACGCAGTATTTT. This translates into CATSRGLQGSTDTQYF.